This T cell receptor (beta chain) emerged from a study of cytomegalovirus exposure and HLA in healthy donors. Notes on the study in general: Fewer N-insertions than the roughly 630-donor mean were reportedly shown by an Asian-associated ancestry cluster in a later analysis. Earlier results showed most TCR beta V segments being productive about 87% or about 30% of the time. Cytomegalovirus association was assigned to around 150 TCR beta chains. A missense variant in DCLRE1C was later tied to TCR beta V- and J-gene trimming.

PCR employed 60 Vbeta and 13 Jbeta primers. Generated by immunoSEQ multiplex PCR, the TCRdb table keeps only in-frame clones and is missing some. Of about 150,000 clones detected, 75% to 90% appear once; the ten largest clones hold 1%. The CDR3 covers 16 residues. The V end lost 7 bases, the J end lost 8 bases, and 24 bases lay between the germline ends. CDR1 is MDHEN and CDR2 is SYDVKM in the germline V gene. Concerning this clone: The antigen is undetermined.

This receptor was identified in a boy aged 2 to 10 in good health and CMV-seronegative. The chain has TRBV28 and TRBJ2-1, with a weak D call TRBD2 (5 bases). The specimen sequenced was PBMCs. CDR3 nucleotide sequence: TGTGCCAGCATTCGGGAACCGGGCCACTCTCCGCATGAGCAGTTCTTC. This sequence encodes CASIREPGHSPHEQFF.